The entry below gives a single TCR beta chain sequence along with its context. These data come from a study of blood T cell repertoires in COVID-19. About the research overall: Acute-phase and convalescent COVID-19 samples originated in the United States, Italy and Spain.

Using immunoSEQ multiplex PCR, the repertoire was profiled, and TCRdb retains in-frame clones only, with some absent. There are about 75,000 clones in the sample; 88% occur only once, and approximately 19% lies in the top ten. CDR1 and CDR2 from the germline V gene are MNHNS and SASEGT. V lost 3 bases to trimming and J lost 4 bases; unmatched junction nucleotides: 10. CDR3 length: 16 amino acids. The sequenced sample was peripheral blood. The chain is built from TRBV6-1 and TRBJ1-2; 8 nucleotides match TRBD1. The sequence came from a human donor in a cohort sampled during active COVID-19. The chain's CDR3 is CASSDRRAGGSYGYTF. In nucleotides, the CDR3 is TGTGCCAGCAGTGACCGTCGGGCAGGGGGCAGCTATGGCTACACCTTC.